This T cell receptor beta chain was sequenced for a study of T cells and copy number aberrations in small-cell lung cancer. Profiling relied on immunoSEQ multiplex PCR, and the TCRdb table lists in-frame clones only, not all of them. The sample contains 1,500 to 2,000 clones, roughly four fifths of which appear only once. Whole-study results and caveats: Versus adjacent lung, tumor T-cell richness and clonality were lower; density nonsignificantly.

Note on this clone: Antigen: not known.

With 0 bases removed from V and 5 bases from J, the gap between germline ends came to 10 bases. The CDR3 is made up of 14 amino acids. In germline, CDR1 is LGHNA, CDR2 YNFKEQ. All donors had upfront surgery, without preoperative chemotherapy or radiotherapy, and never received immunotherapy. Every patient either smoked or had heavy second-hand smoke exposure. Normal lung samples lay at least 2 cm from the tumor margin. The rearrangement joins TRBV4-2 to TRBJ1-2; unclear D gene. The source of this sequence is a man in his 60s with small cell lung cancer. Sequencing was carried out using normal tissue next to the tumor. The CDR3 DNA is TGTGCCAGCAGCCAAGATCCTGGCAGATATGGCTACACCTTC. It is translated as CASSQDPGRYGYTF.